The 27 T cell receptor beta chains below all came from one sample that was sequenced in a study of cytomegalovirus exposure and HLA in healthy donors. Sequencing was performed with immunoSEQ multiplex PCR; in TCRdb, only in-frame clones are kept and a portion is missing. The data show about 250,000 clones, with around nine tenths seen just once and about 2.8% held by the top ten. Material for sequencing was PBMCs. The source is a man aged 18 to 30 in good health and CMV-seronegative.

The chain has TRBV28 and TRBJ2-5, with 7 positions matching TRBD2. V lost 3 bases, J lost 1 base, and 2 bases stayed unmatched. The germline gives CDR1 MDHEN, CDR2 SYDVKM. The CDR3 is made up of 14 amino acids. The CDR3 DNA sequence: TGTGCCAGCAGTTTGCTAGCGGTCCAAGAGACCCAGTACTTC. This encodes CASSLLAVQETQYF. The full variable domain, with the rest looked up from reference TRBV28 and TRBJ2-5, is DVKVTQSSRYLVKRTGEKVFLECVQDMDHENMFWYRQDPGLGLRLIYFSYDVKMKEKGDIPEGYSVSREKKERFSLILESASTNQTSMYLCASSLLAVQETQYFGPGTRLLVL.

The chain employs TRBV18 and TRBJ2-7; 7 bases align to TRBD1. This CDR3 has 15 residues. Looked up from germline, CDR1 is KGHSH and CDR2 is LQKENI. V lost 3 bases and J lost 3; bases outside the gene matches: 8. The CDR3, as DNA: TGTGCCAGCTCACCGGGGTTGGACAGGATCTACGAGCAGTACTTC. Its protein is CASSPGLDRIYEQYF. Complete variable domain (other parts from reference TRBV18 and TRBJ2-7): NAGVMQNPRHLVRRRGQEARLRCSPMKGHSHVYWYRQLPEEGLKFMVYLQKENIIDESGMPKERFSAEFPKEGPSILRIQQVVRGDSAAYFCASSPGLDRIYEQYFGPGTRLTVT.

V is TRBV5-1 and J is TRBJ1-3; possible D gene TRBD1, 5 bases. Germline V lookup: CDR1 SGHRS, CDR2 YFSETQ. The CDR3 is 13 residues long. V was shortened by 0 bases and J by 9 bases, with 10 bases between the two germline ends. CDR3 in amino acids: CASSLERGSTIYF. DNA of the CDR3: TGCGCCAGCAGCTTGGAAAGGGGTAGCACCATATATTTT.

The CDR3, as DNA: TGTGCCACCAGCAGAGTGGGACAGGGTGTCTATGGCTACACCTTC. Amino acid sequence: CATSRVGQGVYGYTF. The chain employs TRBV15 and TRBJ1-2; 9 positions agree with TRBD1. In germline, CDR1 is LNHNV, CDR2 YYDKDF (reference sequence). This CDR3 is 15 amino acids long. Unmatched junction bases numbered 4, after V lost 1 base and J lost 4 bases.

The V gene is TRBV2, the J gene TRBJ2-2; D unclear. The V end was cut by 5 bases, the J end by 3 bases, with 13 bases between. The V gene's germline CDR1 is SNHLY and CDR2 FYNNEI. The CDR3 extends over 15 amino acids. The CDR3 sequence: CASSILGADTGELFF. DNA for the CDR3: TGTGCCAGCAGTATATTGGGCGCCGACACCGGGGAGCTGTTTTTT.

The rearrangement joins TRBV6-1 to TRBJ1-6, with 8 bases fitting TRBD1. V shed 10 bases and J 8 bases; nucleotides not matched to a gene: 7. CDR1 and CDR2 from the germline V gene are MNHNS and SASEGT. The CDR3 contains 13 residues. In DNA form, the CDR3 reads TGTGCCACCAAGGACAGGGTTGATTCACCCCTCCACTTT. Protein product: CATKDRVDSPLHF.

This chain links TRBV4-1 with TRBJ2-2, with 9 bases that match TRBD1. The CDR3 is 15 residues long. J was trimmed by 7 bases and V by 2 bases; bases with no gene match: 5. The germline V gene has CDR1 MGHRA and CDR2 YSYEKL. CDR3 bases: TGCGCCAGCAGCCAAACGGGACAGGGAGTCGGGGAGCTGTTTTTT. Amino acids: CASSQTGQGVGELFF.

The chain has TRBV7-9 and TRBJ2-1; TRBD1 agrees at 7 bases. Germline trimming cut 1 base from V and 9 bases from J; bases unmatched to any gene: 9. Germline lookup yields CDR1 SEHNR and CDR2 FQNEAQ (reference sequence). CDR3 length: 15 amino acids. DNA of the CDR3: TGTGCCAGCAGCTTAGGGACAGGACTCCGGGCTGAGCAGTTCTTC. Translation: CASSLGTGLRAEQFF.

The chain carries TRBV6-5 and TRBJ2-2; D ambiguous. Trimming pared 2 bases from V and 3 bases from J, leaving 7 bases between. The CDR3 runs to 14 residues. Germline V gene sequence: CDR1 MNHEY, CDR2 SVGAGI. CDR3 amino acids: CASSYQLYTGELFF. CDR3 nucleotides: TGTGCCAGCAGTTACCAACTTTACACCGGGGAGCTGTTTTTT.

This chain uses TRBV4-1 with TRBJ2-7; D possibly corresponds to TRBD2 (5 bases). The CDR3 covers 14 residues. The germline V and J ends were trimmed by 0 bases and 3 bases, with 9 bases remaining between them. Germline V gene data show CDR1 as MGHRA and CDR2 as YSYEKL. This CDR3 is CASSQDTRDYEQYF. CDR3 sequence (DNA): TGCGCCAGCAGCCAAGATACCCGGGACTACGAGCAGTACTTC.

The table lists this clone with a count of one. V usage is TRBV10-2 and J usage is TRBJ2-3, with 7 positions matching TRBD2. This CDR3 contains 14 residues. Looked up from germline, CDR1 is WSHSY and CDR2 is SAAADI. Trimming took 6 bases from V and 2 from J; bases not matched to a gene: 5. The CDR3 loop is CASRPGLPTDTQYF. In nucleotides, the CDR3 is TGCGCCAGCAGACCGGGACTACCCACAGATACGCAGTATTTT.

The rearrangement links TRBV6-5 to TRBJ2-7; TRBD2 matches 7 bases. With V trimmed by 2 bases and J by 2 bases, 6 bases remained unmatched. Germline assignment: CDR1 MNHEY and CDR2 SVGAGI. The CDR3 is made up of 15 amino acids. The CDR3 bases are TGTGCCAGCAGTTACCGCTGGGGGGGGGCCTACGAGCAGTACTTC. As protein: CASSYRWGGAYEQYF.

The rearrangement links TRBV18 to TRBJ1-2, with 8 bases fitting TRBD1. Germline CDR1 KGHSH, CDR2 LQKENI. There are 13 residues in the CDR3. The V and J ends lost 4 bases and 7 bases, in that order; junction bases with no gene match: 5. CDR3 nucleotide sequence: TGTGCCAGCTCACAAGGACAGGGCGGTGGCTACACCTTC. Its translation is CASSQGQGGGYTF.

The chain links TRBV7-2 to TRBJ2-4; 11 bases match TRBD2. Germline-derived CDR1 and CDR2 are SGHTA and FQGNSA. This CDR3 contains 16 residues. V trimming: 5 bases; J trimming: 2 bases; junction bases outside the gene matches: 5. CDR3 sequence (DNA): TGTGCCAGCAGCCCCAGACTAGCGGGAACCAAAAACATTCAGTACTTC. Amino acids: CASSPRLAGTKNIQYF.

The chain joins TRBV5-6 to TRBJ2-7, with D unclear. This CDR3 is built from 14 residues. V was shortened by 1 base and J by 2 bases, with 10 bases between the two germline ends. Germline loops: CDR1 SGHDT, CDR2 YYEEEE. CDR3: CASSLYAETYEQYF. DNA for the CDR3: TGTGCCAGCAGCTTGTACGCGGAGACCTACGAGCAGTACTTC.

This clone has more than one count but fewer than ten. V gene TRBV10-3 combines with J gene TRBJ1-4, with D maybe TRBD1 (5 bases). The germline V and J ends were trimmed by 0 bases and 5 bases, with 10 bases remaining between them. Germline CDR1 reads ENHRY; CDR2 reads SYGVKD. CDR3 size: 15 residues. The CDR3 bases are TGTGCCATCAGTGAGTCAGGACAACAAAATGAAAAACTGTTTTTT. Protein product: CAISESGQQNEKLFF.

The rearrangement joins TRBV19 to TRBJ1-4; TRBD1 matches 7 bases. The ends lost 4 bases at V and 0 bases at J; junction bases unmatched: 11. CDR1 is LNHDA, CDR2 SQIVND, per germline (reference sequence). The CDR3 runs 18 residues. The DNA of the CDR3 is TGTGCCAGTAGTAATTCTGTGGACAGGATCGCAACTAATGAAAAACTGTTTTTT. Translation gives CASSNSVDRIATNEKLFF.

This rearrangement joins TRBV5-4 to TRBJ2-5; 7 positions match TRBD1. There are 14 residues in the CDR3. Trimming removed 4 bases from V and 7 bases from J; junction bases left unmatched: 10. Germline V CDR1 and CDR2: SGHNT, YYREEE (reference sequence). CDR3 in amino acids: CASSLRQGGGTQYF. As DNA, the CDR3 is TGTGCCAGCAGCCTAAGACAGGGCGGCGGGACCCAGTACTTC.

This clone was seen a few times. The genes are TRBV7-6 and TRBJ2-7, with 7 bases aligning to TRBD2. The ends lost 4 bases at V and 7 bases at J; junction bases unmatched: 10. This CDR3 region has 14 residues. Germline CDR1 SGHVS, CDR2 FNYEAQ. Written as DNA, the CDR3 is TGTGCCAGCAGCTCCCGAGCGGGGCCTGAGGAGCAGTACTTC. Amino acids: CASSSRAGPEEQYF.

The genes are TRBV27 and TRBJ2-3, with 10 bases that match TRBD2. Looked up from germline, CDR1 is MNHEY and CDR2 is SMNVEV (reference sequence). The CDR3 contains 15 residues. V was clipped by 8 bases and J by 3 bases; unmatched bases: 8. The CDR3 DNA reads TGTGCCAGCGGTTCCCTAGCGGGGGTAACAGATACGCAGTATTTT. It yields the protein CASGSLAGVTDTQYF.

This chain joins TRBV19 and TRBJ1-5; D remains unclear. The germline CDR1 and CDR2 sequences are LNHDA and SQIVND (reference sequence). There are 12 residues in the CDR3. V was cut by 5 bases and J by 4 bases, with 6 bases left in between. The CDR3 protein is CASSPLNQPQHF. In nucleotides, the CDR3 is TGTGCCAGTAGTCCCCTGAATCAGCCCCAGCATTTT.

This CDR3 reads CASSLLGTGTEAFF. As DNA, the CDR3 is TGTGCCAGCAGCTTATTGGGGACAGGCACTGAAGCTTTCTTT. The J gene is TRBJ1-1, the V gene TRBV7-8; TRBD1 matches at 8 bases. The CDR3 extends over 14 amino acids. Per the germline V gene, CDR1 is SGHVS and CDR2 is FQNEAQ. Trimming at V came to 2 bases and at J to 4 bases, leaving 3 bases not matched to a gene.

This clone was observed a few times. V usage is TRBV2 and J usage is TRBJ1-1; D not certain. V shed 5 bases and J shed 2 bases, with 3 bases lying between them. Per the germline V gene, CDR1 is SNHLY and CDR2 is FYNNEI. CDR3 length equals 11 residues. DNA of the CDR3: TGTGCCAGCAGTCAAAACACTGAAGCTTTCTTT. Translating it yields CASSQNTEAFF.

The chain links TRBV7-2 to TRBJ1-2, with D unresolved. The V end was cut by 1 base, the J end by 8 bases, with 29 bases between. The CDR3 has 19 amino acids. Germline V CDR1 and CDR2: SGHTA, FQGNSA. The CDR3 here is CASSLGRYEVGEIGVGYTF. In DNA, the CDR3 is TGTGCCAGCAGCTTAGGGCGCTATGAGGTCGGGGAGATTGGCGTCGGCTACACCTTC. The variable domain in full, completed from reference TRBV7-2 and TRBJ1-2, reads GAGVSQSPSNKVTEKGKDVELRCDPISGHTALYWYRQSLGQGLEFLIYFQGNSAPDKSGLPSDRFSAERTGGSVSTLTIQRTQQEDSAVYLCASSLGRYEVGEIGVGYTFGSGTRLTVV.

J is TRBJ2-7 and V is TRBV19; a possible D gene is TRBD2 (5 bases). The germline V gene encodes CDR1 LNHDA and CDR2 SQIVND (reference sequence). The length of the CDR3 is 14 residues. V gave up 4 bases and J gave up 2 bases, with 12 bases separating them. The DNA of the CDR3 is TGTGCCAGTAGTAGGAGCTCGGGGACCTACGAGCAGTACTTC. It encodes CASSRSSGTYEQYF. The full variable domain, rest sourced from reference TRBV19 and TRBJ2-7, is DGGITQSPKYLFRKEGQNVTLSCEQNLNHDAMYWYRQDPGQGLRLIYYSQIVNDFQKGDIAEGYSVSREKKESFPLTVTSAQKNPTAFYLCASSRSSGTYEQYFGPGTRLTVT.

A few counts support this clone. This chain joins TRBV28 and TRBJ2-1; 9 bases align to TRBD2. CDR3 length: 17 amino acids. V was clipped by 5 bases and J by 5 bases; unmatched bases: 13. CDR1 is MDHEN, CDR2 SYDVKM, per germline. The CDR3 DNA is TGTGCCAGCAGTCCGGGTAGCGGGAGTTGGGCCCACAATGAGCAGTTCTTC. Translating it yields CASSPGSGSWAHNEQFF.

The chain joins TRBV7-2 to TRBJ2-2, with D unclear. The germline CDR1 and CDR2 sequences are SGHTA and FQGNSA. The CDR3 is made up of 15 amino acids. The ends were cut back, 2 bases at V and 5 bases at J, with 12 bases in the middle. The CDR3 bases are TGTGCCAGCAGCTTATCGGGTCCCCTTACCGGGGAGCTGTTTTTT. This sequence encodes CASSLSGPLTGELFF.